Below are 32 T cell receptor beta chains sequenced from a single sample in a study of shared clonotypes between healthy human individuals. Profiled with immunoSEQ multiplex PCR; TCRdb holds only in-frame clones, not every one. Seen here are approximately 500,000 clones, about 96% observed once, and the top ten hold 0.055% to 0.075%. Material: naive CD4+ T cells sorted from blood. Regarding subset: CD45RA+ positively selected. The receptors were sampled from a woman in her twenties or thirties in good health.

The chain recombines TRBV28 with TRBJ1-2; the D is unclear. This CDR3 is 12 amino acids long. V lost 7 bases, J lost 5 bases, and 11 bases lay in between. Germline V CDR1 and CDR2: MDHEN, SYDVKM. The CDR3 loop reads CASTPPGYGYTF. The CDR3 DNA reads TGTGCCAGCACCCCTCCCGGGTATGGCTACACCTTC.

This clone was seen just once. The V and J genes are TRBV19 and TRBJ2-2; tentatively, D is TRBD1 (6 bases). The CDR3 runs to 15 residues. The V end was cut by 7 bases, the J end by 5 bases, with 17 bases between. The V gene's germline CDR1 is LNHDA and CDR2 SQIVND (reference sequence). The CDR3 coding sequence is TGTGCCAGTAATTTGGGGGCTCGTTGGACCGGGGAGCTGTTTTTT. Amino acids: CASNLGARWTGELFF.

This rearrangement joins TRBV2 to TRBJ1-5; a weak D match, TRBD1 (5 bases). CDR1 SNHLY and CDR2 FYNNEI come from the germline V gene. Trimming pared 4 bases from V and 7 bases from J, leaving 11 bases between. CDR3 size: 13 residues. The CDR3: CASSGRVGQPQHF. The CDR3, as DNA: TGTGCCAGCAGTGGCAGGGTCGGGCAGCCCCAGCATTTT.

This clone was recorded once. The V and J genes are TRBV28 and TRBJ1-2, with TRBD1 identical over 10 bases. The germline CDR1 and CDR2 sequences are MDHEN and SYDVKM. V lost 5 bases to trimming and J lost 8 bases; unmatched junction nucleotides: 14. The CDR3 loop spans 16 amino acids. The CDR3 loop is CASSAPDRGHHLGYTF. The CDR3 coding sequence is TGTGCCAGCAGTGCCCCCGACAGGGGGCACCACCTAGGCTACACCTTC.

The chain couples TRBV5-1 to TRBJ2-3; 9 nucleotides agree with TRBD2. J was trimmed by 1 base and V by 0 bases; bases with no gene match: 0. The CDR3 has 15 amino acids. CDR1 is SGHRS and CDR2 is YFSETQ in the germline V gene. DNA for the CDR3: TGCGCCAGCAGCTTGGGACTAGCGGGCACAGATACGCAGTATTTT. This encodes CASSLGLAGTDTQYF.

This rearrangement joins TRBV29-1 to TRBJ2-2; D is possibly TRBD2 (7 bases). The CDR3 sequence is 16 residues long. V lost 7 bases and J 7 bases, leaving 25 bases between the germline ends. Germline V lookup: CDR1 SQVTM, CDR2 ANQGSEA. The CDR3 spells CSGRPGGGRKGGELFF. The DNA for the CDR3 is TGCAGCGGCCGCCCTGGGGGGGGGCGAAAAGGCGGGGAGCTGTTTTTT.

The chain is built from TRBV6-5 and TRBJ2-7, with D tentatively TRBD1 or TRBD2 (5 bases each). Germline V gene data show CDR1 as MNHEY and CDR2 as SVGAGI. V was cut by 6 bases and J by 0 bases, with 9 bases left in between. The CDR3 is 13 amino acids. CDR3 protein: CASSPGSSYEQYF. Here the CDR3 DNA reads TGTGCCAGCAGCCCAGGGAGCTCCTACGAGCAGTACTTC.

The table lists this clone with a count of one. This chain connects TRBV9 to TRBJ2-7; possibly TRBD1 or TRBD2 for D (5 bases each). Trimming removed 0 bases at V and 2 bases at J, with 9 bases between. Germline V gene lookup returns CDR1 SGDLS and CDR2 YYNGEE. The CDR3 has 14 amino acids. The CDR3: CASSVGGVAYEQYF. CDR3 bases: TGTGCCAGCAGCGTAGGAGGGGTGGCCTACGAGCAGTACTTC.

The chain has TRBV28 and TRBJ2-3, with 8 bases fitting TRBD2. Germline V gives CDR1 MDHEN, CDR2 SYDVKM. CDR3 size: 17 residues. V shed 5 bases, J shed 3 bases, and the junction held 13 bases outside the gene matches. As DNA, the CDR3 is TGTGCCAGCAGTCCCGGTAGTAGCGGGATCGGGACAGATACGCAGTATTTT. It is translated as CASSPGSSGIGTDTQYF.

The chain joins TRBV6-5 to TRBJ2-5; 11 nucleotides agree with TRBD2. Trimming cost V 4 bases and J 13 bases; bases outside gene matches: 11. The CDR3 is made up of 14 amino acids. Germline CDR1 MNHEY, CDR2 SVGAGI. CDR3 sequence reads: CASSSPGLAAYLYF. The CDR3 region has the DNA TGTGCCAGCAGTTCTCCGGGACTAGCGGCCTACCTGTACTTC.

The chain couples TRBV9 to TRBJ1-6; no clear D gene. Trimming took off 4 bases at V and 8 bases at J, with 19 bases between the two ends. This CDR3 spans 16 amino acids. CDR1 is SGDLS, CDR2 YYNGEE, per germline. For the CDR3, the DNA is TGTGCCAGCAGCCAGGCCTTCAGTCAGAGGGATTCACCCCTCCACTTT. Its protein is CASSQAFSQRDSPLHF.

The rearrangement joins TRBV4-1 to TRBJ2-7; the D is unclear. The CDR3 totals 12 residues. Between the trimmed V and J ends, which lost 4 bases and 3 bases, there was a span of 7 bases. From germline, CDR1 is MGHRA and CDR2 YSYEKL. CDR3 bases: TGCGCCAGCAGCCCCGATAGCTACGAGCAGTACTTC. It codes for CASSPDSYEQYF.

In its sample, this clone was seen a few times. The chain recombines TRBV18 with TRBJ1-1; 8 bases fit TRBD1. CDR3 size: 13 residues. Per germline, CDR1 KGHSH and CDR2 LQKENI. Trimming cost V 2 bases and J 7 bases; bases outside gene matches: 3. The CDR3 spells CASSPNGQGEAFF. The CDR3 DNA follows: TGTGCCAGCTCACCAAACGGACAGGGTGAAGCTTTCTTT.

The chain has TRBV28 and TRBJ2-7; TRBD1 matches at 9 bases. CDR1 MDHEN and CDR2 SYDVKM come from the germline V gene. The J segment lost 6 bases and the V segment lost 5 bases, leaving 14 bases of the junction unmatched. This CDR3 is built from 16 residues. The CDR3 DNA follows: TGTGCCAGCAGTCCCCCGGGACAGGGAGTGTTGAGCGAGCAGTACTTC. Translation: CASSPPGQGVLSEQYF.

V and J are TRBV11-1 and TRBJ2-7, with 9 positions matching TRBD2. The junction had 7 bases not matched to a gene; V was cut back by 5 bases and J by 5 bases. Germline CDR1 and CDR2: SGHAT and FQDESV (reference sequence). The CDR3 contains 14 residues. In DNA, the CDR3 is TGTGCCAGCAGCCACCTGACTAGCGGCAACGAGCAGTACTTC. Encoded protein: CASSHLTSGNEQYF.

The chain joins TRBV7-9 to TRBJ2-3, with 7 bases lining up with TRBD2. The V gene's germline CDR1 is SEHNR and CDR2 FQNEAQ (reference sequence). Unmatched junction bases numbered 8, after V lost 9 bases and J lost 2 bases. This CDR3 has 14 residues. The CDR3 nucleotides read TGTGCCAGTGGTGGCCTAGCGGCCACAGATACGCAGTATTTT. Amino acids: CASGGLAATDTQYF. The complete variable domain, with remaining parts taken from reference TRBV7-9 and TRBJ2-3, reads DTGVSQNPRHKITKRGQNVTFRCDPISEHNRLYWYRQTLGQGPEFLTYFQNEAQLEKSRLLSDRFSAERPKGSFSTLEIQRTEQGDSAMYLCASGGLAATDTQYFGPGTRLTVL.

This clone was recorded once. The chain carries TRBV7-8 and TRBJ2-7, with 11 bases identical to TRBD1. Germline CDR1 reads SGHVS; CDR2 reads FQNEAQ. Trimming cost V 3 bases and J 1 base; bases outside gene matches: 8. The CDR3 length is 17 residues. DNA of the CDR3: TGTGCCAGCAGCTTCCGGGGACAGGGGGAATTTTCCTACGAGCAGTACTTC. Translation gives CASSFRGQGEFSYEQYF. The full variable domain, its missing parts supplied by reference TRBV7-8 and TRBJ2-7, is GAGVSQSPRYKVAKRGQDVALRCDPISGHVSLFWYQQALGQGPEFLTYFQNEAQLDKSGLPSDRFFAERPEGSVSTLKIQRTQQEDSAVYLCASSFRGQGEFSYEQYFGPGTRLTVT.

The chain is built from TRBV29-1 and TRBJ2-7; the D gene is possibly TRBD1 (5 bases). Germline V gene data show CDR1 as SQVTM and CDR2 as ANQGSEA. Trimming removed 4 bases from V and 2 bases from J, with 12 bases in between. The CDR3 spans 13 residues. In DNA, the CDR3 is TGCAGCGTTGTATGGACACGAACCTACGAGCAGTACTTC. This translates into CSVVWTRTYEQYF.

This chain uses TRBV27 with TRBJ2-7, with TRBD2 identical over 8 bases. Trimming took 6 bases from V and 0 from J; bases not matched to a gene: 4. This CDR3 is 14 amino acids long. Per germline, CDR1 MNHEY and CDR2 SMNVEV (reference sequence). The CDR3 reads CASRRSGISYEQYF. As DNA, the CDR3 is TGTGCCAGCAGACGTAGCGGGATCTCCTACGAGCAGTACTTC.

The chain uses TRBV20-1 and TRBJ2-7, with D possibly TRBD2 on 5 matching bases. With 4 bases removed from V and 4 bases from J, the gap between germline ends came to 8 bases. CDR3 size: 11 residues. Germline V lookup: CDR1 DFQATT, CDR2 SNEGSKA (reference sequence). The CDR3 loop is CSAIASYEQYF. In nucleotides, the CDR3 is TGCAGTGCTATAGCGAGTTACGAGCAGTACTTC.

The genes are TRBV6-5 and TRBJ2-7; 9 bases agree with TRBD1. The CDR3 extends over 14 amino acids. CDR1 is MNHEY and CDR2 is SVGAGI in the germline V gene. The junction had 8 bases not matched to a gene; V was cut back by 6 bases and J by 5 bases. The CDR3: CASSTGTGSHEQYF. CDR3 sequence (DNA): TGTGCCAGCAGCACCGGGACAGGGAGTCACGAGCAGTACTTC.

In DNA, the CDR3 is TGTGCCAGCAGTTTAAGTAGGTGGGGCGCCCCGAGTACTGAAGCTTTCTTT. Protein product: CASSLSRWGAPSTEAFF. This rearrangement joins TRBV28 to TRBJ1-1; TRBD1 is a possible D gene (5 bases). V was pared by 2 bases and J by 5 bases, with 21 bases between. Germline values: CDR1 MDHEN, CDR2 SYDVKM. CDR3 size: 17 residues.

This sequence joins TRBV11-2 and TRBJ1-3; D may be TRBD1 (6 bases). In germline, CDR1 is SGHAT, CDR2 FQNNGV. The germline V and J ends were trimmed by 5 bases and 0 bases, with 11 bases remaining between them. The CDR3 spans 15 residues. Here the CDR3 DNA reads TGTGCCAGCAGCATACAACAGGGCTCTGGAAACACCATATATTTT. Its protein product is CASSIQQGSGNTIYF.

The chain joins TRBV27 to TRBJ1-5, with 7 bases fitting TRBD1. CDR3 size: 15 residues. CDR1 is MNHEY, CDR2 SMNVEV, per germline (reference sequence). V lost 6 bases, J lost 4 bases, and 9 bases stayed unmatched. CDR3 sequence reads: CASSLRQGANQPQHF. Here the CDR3 DNA reads TGTGCCAGCAGCCTGCGACAGGGAGCAAATCAGCCCCAGCATTTT.

The chain has TRBV5-1 and TRBJ2-5; D gene ambiguous. From germline, CDR1 is SGHRS and CDR2 YFSETQ. The CDR3 contains 13 residues. Trimming left V 4 bases short and J 3 bases short, with 10 bases between. The CDR3 DNA is TGCGCCAGCAGCATCAATGTGGAAGAGACCCAGTACTTC. Amino acid sequence: CASSINVEETQYF.

The rearrangement links TRBV11-2 to TRBJ2-4; D not resolved. Germline V CDR1 and CDR2: SGHAT, FQNNGV. Trimming pared 3 bases from V and 8 bases from J, leaving 20 bases between. The length of the CDR3 is 16 residues. The CDR3: CASSLSPSMGLDIQYF. The CDR3, as DNA: TGTGCCAGCAGCTTGTCGCCTTCGATGGGGTTAGACATTCAGTACTTC.

The V gene is TRBV10-3, the J gene TRBJ1-4, with 9 nucleotides matching TRBD1. The germline gives CDR1 ENHRY, CDR2 SYGVKD. V was clipped by 0 bases and J by 7 bases; unmatched bases: 3. There are 15 residues in the CDR3. The CDR3 nucleotides are TGTGCCATCAGTGAGTCGAAGACAGGGGGTGAAAAACTGTTTTTT. Translation: CAISESKTGGEKLFF.

The V gene is TRBV28, the J gene TRBJ2-2; D uncertain. The CDR3 is 13 amino acids. Trimming took off 5 bases at V and 4 bases at J, with 8 bases between the two ends. CDR1 is MDHEN and CDR2 is SYDVKM in the germline V gene. CDR3 sequence reads: CASSARFTGELFF. CDR3 in DNA: TGTGCCAGCAGTGCCCGTTTCACCGGGGAGCTGTTTTTT.

The chain employs TRBV4-2 and TRBJ1-5; D remains unclear. This CDR3 has 15 residues. Germline values: CDR1 LGHNA, CDR2 YNFKEQ. Trimming stripped 0 bases from V and 4 bases from J, with 10 bases between. CDR3 DNA: TGTGCCAGCAGCCAAGATTTGCCCGGGAATCAGCCCCAGCATTTT. Translated, it gives CASSQDLPGNQPQHF.

The rearrangement joins TRBV14 to TRBJ2-7, with D unclear. Germline CDR1 SGHDN, CDR2 FVKESK. The germline V and J ends were trimmed by 3 bases and 0 bases, with 12 bases remaining between them. The CDR3 is 15 residues long. The CDR3: CASSHDTPFSYEQYF. The CDR3 region has the DNA TGTGCCAGCAGCCATGACACTCCTTTCTCCTACGAGCAGTACTTC.

As DNA, the CDR3 is TGTGCCAGCAGCTTAGTCGCGCCTAGCGGCTACGAGCAGTACTTC. It specifies CASSLVAPSGYEQYF. The V gene is TRBV7-8, the J gene TRBJ2-7; 7 positions agree with TRBD2. CDR3 size: 15 residues. Germline V CDR1 and CDR2: SGHVS, FQNEAQ. J gave up 3 bases and V 1 base, and 6 bases lay outside the gene matches.

V and J are TRBV18 and TRBJ2-7; 7 nucleotides line up with TRBD1. This CDR3 region has 13 residues. Germline lookup yields CDR1 KGHSH and CDR2 LQKENI. V was pared by 0 bases and J by 6 bases, with 2 bases of the junction left unmatched. CDR3 nucleotides: TGTGCCAGCTCACCACCCGGGACAGCCGAGCAGTACTTC. Its protein is CASSPPGTAEQYF.